A single TCR beta chain is shown here with its context. The antigen remains undetermined. No conserved phenylalanine or tryptophan is present at the end of the CDR3, so a read error is the likely explanation. No DNA is shown, since the ends of the CDR3 on it are uncertain; the CDR3 is the one TCRdb lists. Both ends counted, the CDR3 spans 15 residues. CDR1 and CDR2 (germline): LGHNA, YSLEER. This specimen comes from a study of neurological immune-mediated disorders. Study-level points and caveats: Subjects shared no identical expanded-clone CDR3 amino acid sequences, suggesting private TCR-beta repertoires in all groups.

Healthy controls were blood bank volunteers in Maryland, USA. As for the cDNA, it was generated by 5'RACE with 10-nucleotide random UMIs. TCRdb re-called the 5' RACE reads through MiXCR, storing one row per CDR3 protein. The data contain roughly 62,000 distinct CDR3 sequences, 11% of them singletons. V gene TRBV4-3 combines with J gene TRBJ2-3. The receptor was isolated from a man between 60 and 70 years old in good health. The specimen sequenced was PBMCs. The CDR3 region is CASSQEAASTDTLYS.